Described below is a single T cell receptor (beta chain) sequence and its context. Antigen specificity is unknown. V lost 6 bases to trimming and J lost 3 bases; unmatched junction nucleotides: 8. The length of the CDR3 is 15 residues. CDR1 MNHEY and CDR2 SMNVEV come from the germline V gene (reference sequence). This entry belongs to a study of T cell responses to AZD1222 COVID-19 vaccine. Study-level points and caveats: Seropositive at baseline were only a handful of AZD1222 recipients. There were vaccine-associated CD4 TCRs across spike, dominant at 160-218 and 743-854.

Data came from immunoSEQ multiplex PCR; TCRdb stores just in-frame clones and leaves some out. Here the sample spans roughly 130,000 clones, roughly 93% being singletons. V usage is TRBV27 and J usage is TRBJ1-2; TRBD1 aligns across 9 bases. This sample comprised peripheral blood, obtained on day 0 of AZD1222 vaccination. This clonotype was sampled from an adult in good health. As DNA, the CDR3 is TGTGCCAGCAGCTACAGGGGGCGGATGGACTATGGCTACACCTTC. Amino acid sequence: CASSYRGRMDYGYTF.